This T cell receptor beta chain was identified in a study of cytomegalovirus exposure and HLA in healthy donors. The PCR contained 60 Vbeta and 13 Jbeta primers. TCRdb's copy holds only in-frame clones and misses some; the assay was immunoSEQ multiplex PCR. The sample has 80,000 to 100,000 clones, around 68% seen once. The V segment lost 1 base and the J segment 6 bases; nucleotides outside the gene matches: 3. The V gene's germline CDR1 is SGHTA and CDR2 FQGNSA. The CDR3 runs to 14 residues. What was sequenced was PBMCs. The sequence came from a female donor in good health and CMV-seronegative. V is TRBV7-2 and J is TRBJ2-1; 7 bases match TRBD2. CDR3 sequence reads: CASSLGGLGNEQFF. For the CDR3, the DNA is TGTGCCAGCAGCTTAGGAGGACTAGGCAATGAGCAGTTCTTC.